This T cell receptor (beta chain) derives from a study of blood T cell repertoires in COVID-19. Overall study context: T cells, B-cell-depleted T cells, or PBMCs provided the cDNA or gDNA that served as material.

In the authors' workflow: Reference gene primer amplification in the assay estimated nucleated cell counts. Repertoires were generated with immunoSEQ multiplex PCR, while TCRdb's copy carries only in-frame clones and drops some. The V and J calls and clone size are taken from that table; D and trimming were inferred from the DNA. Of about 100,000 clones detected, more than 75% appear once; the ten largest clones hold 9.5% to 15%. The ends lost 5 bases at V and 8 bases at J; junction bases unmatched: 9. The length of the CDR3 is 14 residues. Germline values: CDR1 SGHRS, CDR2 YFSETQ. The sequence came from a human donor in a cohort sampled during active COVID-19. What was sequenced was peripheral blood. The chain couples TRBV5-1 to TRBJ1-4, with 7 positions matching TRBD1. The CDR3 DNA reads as TGCGCCAGCAGGCGACAGGGTTCGAGGGAAAAACTGTTTTTT. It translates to CASRRQGSREKLFF.